The entry that follows covers one T cell receptor beta chain sequence. This sample was taken from a study of T-cell memory formation after mild COVID-19. TCRdb recomputed calls from the 5' RACE reads with MiXCR, one row per CDR3 protein. The data show a few hundred thousand distinct CDR3 sequences, roughly 15% seen once. Sequencing input: PBMCs or a T cell subset sorted from them (not recorded which). The sequence was obtained from a man aged 18 to 29 who had mild COVID-19 (a few samples of this study predate the infection). Cell type and time point are not known.

The CDR3 DNA follows: TGTGCCAGCAGACCCTGGTTGGGTGACTCCTACGAGCAGTACGTC. Amino acids: CASRPWLGDSYEQYV. The rearrangement joins TRBV5-6 to TRBJ2-7; no firm D call. CDR3 size: 15 residues. The germline V and J ends were trimmed by 5 bases and 0 bases, with 15 bases remaining between them. Germline V gene lookup returns CDR1 SGHDT and CDR2 YYEEEE.